A selection of T cell receptor beta chains follows, all from one sample in a study of shared clonotypes between healthy human individuals. The data were produced by immunoSEQ multiplex PCR, yet TCRdb's version contains in-frame clones alone and is incomplete. The sample carries 95,000 to 120,000 clones, around 66% recorded once. Sequenced sample: memory CD8+ T cells sorted from blood. The receptors derive from a woman aged 25-40 years in good health. Each CDR3 is given with its conserved first and last residue. Fields, in order: J gene, V gene, clone size, D gene, CDR3 length, CDR3 DNA, CDR3 protein. D genes are given only for firm matches. Size tells how often a clone was seen (once, few, many) or the class of an expanded clone, and some rows leave it out.

>TRBJ2-5|TRBV28|-|-|13
TGTGCCAGCAGTTTTCAGTACCAAGAGACCCAGTACTTC
CASSFQYQETQYF
>TRBJ2-1|TRBV5-4|-|TRBD1|15
TGTGCCAGCAGCGAGAGACAGGGTCCCGACAATGAGCAGTTCTTC
CASSERQGPDNEQFF
>TRBJ2-5|TRBV2|-|TRBD2|13
TGTGCCAGCAGACGGACTAGCCAAGAGACCCAGTACTTC
CASRRTSQETQYF
>TRBJ2-7|TRBV5-1|-|-|13
TGCGCCAGCAGCTTCTCAGGGGTCTACGAGCAGTACTTC
CASSFSGVYEQYF
>TRBJ1-1|TRBV5-4|-|-|11
TGTGCCAGCAGCGGATTGGGTGAAGCTTTCTTT
CASSGLGEAFF
>TRBJ2-3|TRBV5-6|-|TRBD2|15
TGTGCCAGCAGCACGCCCGGGACTAGTTCCTATACGCAGTATTTT
CASSTPGTSSYTQYF
>TRBJ2-5|TRBV11-2|-|-|11
TGTGCCAGCAGCTTAGAATCGACCCAGTACTTC
CASSLESTQYF
>TRBJ2-1|TRBV6-6|-|-|16
TGTGCCAGCAGTACTTCTGGCGGGCGCCCTTTTAATGAGCAGTTCTTC
CASSTSGGRPFNEQFF
>TRBJ2-5|TRBV5-1|-|-|13
TGCGCCAGCAGCTTGGGGCTCGGAGAGACCCAGTACTTC
CASSLGLGETQYF
>TRBJ2-7|TRBV7-9|once|-|14
TGTGCCAGCAGCAGATCGGGCATCTCCTACGAGCAGTACTTC
CASSRSGISYEQYF